What follows are 24 T cell receptor beta chains derived from one specimen sequenced in a study of regulatory T cells in long-lasting Graves disease. Described time point: newly diagnosed GD, antithyroid drugs for less than 3 months. PBMC-extracted RNA yielded the TCR library. To make TCR beta libraries, researchers used iRepertoire HTBI primers and Arm-PCR of CDR3 regions. A single record per CDR3 protein comes from TCRdb applying MiXCR to the multiplex PCR reads. Of under 300,000 distinct CDR3 sequences in the sample, roughly 21% were seen once. The sequencing used peripheral blood mononuclear cells (PBMCs), collected at new diagnosis, from a patient treated with antithyroid drugs. The receptors originated from a female donor with Graves disease.

Points on this clonotype: A junction boundary mismatches the germline segment, possibly from a read error. The chain couples TRBV6-9 to TRBJ2-2; D is possibly TRBD1 or TRBD2 (5 bases each). This CDR3 is 14 amino acids long. Germline CDR1 reads MNHGY; CDR2 reads SVAAGI. CDR3 protein: CASSYQGATGELVF. CDR3 nucleotide sequence: TGTGCCAGCAGTTATCAGGGTGCCACCGGGGAGCTGGTTTTT.

V and J are TRBV5-1 and TRBJ2-7; 8 bases are a match to TRBD2. Trimming at V came to 2 bases and at J to 2 bases, leaving 6 bases not matched to a gene. The CDR3 is made up of 15 amino acids. Germline values: CDR1 SGHRS, CDR2 YFSETQ. CDR3 nucleotides: TGCGCCAGCAGCTTAGCAGCGGGGGCCGCCTACGAGCAGTACTTC. Translated, it gives CASSLAAGAAYEQYF.

Points on this clonotype: A much larger clone lies one base from this, so it may be a read error. The chain couples TRBV7-9 to TRBJ1-3; maybe TRBD1 (6 bases). Looked up from germline, CDR1 is SEHNR and CDR2 is FQNEAQ (reference sequence). The CDR3 covers 16 residues. The CDR3 DNA sequence: TGCGCCAGCAGCTACGACAGGCCCAGCTCTGGAAACACCATATATTTT. The encoded protein is CASSYDRPSSGNTIYF.

As regards this clonotype: The likely explanation is a read error, given a far larger clone one base away. The CDR3 DNA reads TGTGTCAGCAGTTTGCGAACTCCCAGCACAGATACGCAGTATTTT. Protein: CVSSLRTPSTDTQYF. This chain joins TRBV12-5 and TRBJ2-3; D ambiguous. Germline values: CDR1 LGHNT, CDR2 FRNRAP. This CDR3 region has 15 residues. The whole variable domain, filled in from reference TRBV12-5 and TRBJ2-3, reads DARVTQTPRHKVTEMGQEVTMRCQPILGHNTVFWYRQTMMQGLELLAYFRNRAPLDDSGMPKDRFSAEMPDATLATLKIQPSEPRDSAVYFCVSSLRTPSTDTQYFGPGTRLTVL.

V usage is TRBV28 and J usage is TRBJ1-5, with D maybe TRBD1 (6 bases). The V and J ends lost 4 bases and 0 bases respectively, with 13 bases between them. The germline CDR1 and CDR2 sequences are MDHEN and SYDVKM. The CDR3 loop spans 16 amino acids. CDR3 sequence reads: CASSSGQSYSNQPQHF. The CDR3 DNA sequence: TGTGCCAGCAGTTCCGGACAGAGCTATAGCAATCAGCCCCAGCATTTT.

This clonotype was observed at least ten times. V is TRBV9 and J is TRBJ1-2, with a possible D match to TRBD1 (5 bases). The CDR3 sequence is 13 residues long. Trimming removed 6 bases from V and 3 bases from J, with 12 bases in between. From germline, CDR1 is SGDLS and CDR2 YYNGEE. DNA for the CDR3: TGTGCCAGCACGGGGGGGAACCACTATGGCTACACCTTC. Translated, it gives CASTGGNHYGYTF.

The chain recombines TRBV24-1 with TRBJ2-2; no definite D call. This CDR3 comprises 13 residues. From germline, CDR1 is KGHDR and CDR2 SFDVKD. The CDR3 loop is CSTSDLGTGELFF. In DNA form, the CDR3 reads TGTTCTACCAGTGATTTGGGCACCGGGGAGCTGTTTTTT.

This clonotype has a count of ten or more. V and J are TRBV2 and TRBJ2-6; D possibly matches TRBD1 or TRBD2 (5 bases each). This CDR3 is built from 17 residues. The V gene's germline CDR1 is SNHLY and CDR2 FYNNEI. V dropped 5 bases and J dropped 0 bases, with 14 bases sitting between them. As DNA, the CDR3 is TGTGCCAGCAGTCGGGACGGAATTAACTCTGGGGCCAACGTCCTGACTTTC. Protein product: CASSRDGINSGANVLTF.

This clonotype was picked up many times. V is TRBV20-1 and J is TRBJ2-7; a possible D gene is TRBD1 (6 bases). The ends were cut back, 6 bases at V and 4 bases at J, with 19 bases in the middle. Germline lookup yields CDR1 DFQATT and CDR2 SNEGSKA (reference sequence). The CDR3 contains 14 residues. The CDR3 coding sequence is TGCAGTGCAAGCTTGACAGGAGAGAAATACGAGCAGTACTTC. Translated, it gives CSASLTGEKYEQYF.

This clonotype showed up just a few times. This chain joins TRBV6-2 or TRBV6-3 and TRBJ2-6; 8 bases line up with TRBD1. CDR1 and CDR2 from the germline V gene are MNHEY and SVGEGT. Trimming took 6 bases from V and 1 from J; bases not matched to a gene: 8. CDR3 length: 17 residues. CDR3 nucleotide sequence: TGTGCCAGCAGCTGGACAGGGAAGACTTCTGGGGCCAACGTCCTGACTTTC. Encoded protein: CASSWTGKTSGANVLTF.

This clonotype has ten or more counts. The chain carries TRBV5-1 and TRBJ1-5; D gene unclear. CDR3 length: 13 amino acids. Trimming shortened V by 3 bases and J by 0 bases, and 4 bases separated the two germline ends. The germline gives CDR1 SGHRS, CDR2 YFSETQ. The CDR3 loop reads CASSYDSNQPQHF. The CDR3 DNA follows: TGCGCCAGCAGCTACGATAGCAATCAGCCCCAGCATTTT.

The rearrangement uses TRBV7-2 and TRBJ1-1, with 9 positions matching TRBD1. Trimming took 6 bases from V and 2 from J; bases not matched to a gene: 4. From germline, CDR1 is SGHTA and CDR2 FQGNSA. CDR3 size: 14 residues. In DNA form, the CDR3 reads TGTGCCAGCAGACCGACAGGGGGAAACACTGAAGCTTTCTTT. Its protein is CASRPTGGNTEAFF.

This clonotype was counted many times. The CDR3: CASSNYREPKAFF. CDR3 DNA sequence: TGTGCCAGCAGCAATTACCGGGAGCCAAAAGCTTTCTTT. The rearrangement joins TRBV7-2 to TRBJ1-1; D uncertain. The CDR3 covers 13 residues. Between the trimmed V and J ends, which lost 5 bases and 9 bases, there was a span of 16 bases. CDR1 is SGHTA and CDR2 is FQGNSA in the germline V gene.

This clonotype has ten or more counts. The chain couples TRBV24-1 to TRBJ2-4; 7 bases are shared with TRBD1. CDR1 and CDR2 (germline): KGHDR, SFDVKD. The CDR3 length is 14 residues. V was clipped by 4 bases and J by 8 bases; unmatched bases: 7. CDR3 residues: CATSDGTVVDIQYF. CDR3 coding DNA: TGTGCCACCAGTGACGGGACAGTTGTGGACATTCAGTACTTC.

The chain combines TRBV5-1 with TRBJ2-3, with 7 bases that match TRBD1. V lost 2 bases, J lost 0 bases, and 3 bases stayed unmatched. This CDR3 region has 15 residues. Germline V CDR1 and CDR2: SGHRS, YFSETQ. The CDR3 bases are TGCGCCAGCAGCTTTACAGGGGCCAGCACAGATACGCAGTATTTT. Translated: CASSFTGASTDTQYF.

This clonotype was observed at least ten times. This chain uses TRBV28 with TRBJ1-6; TRBD1 matches at 8 bases. Germline trimming cut 7 bases from V and 5 bases from J; bases unmatched to any gene: 10. Germline V gene lookup returns CDR1 MDHEN and CDR2 SYDVKM. This CDR3 region has 16 residues. CDR3 DNA sequence: TGTGCCAGCACCATAATCGAGGGACAGGATAATTCACCCCTCCACTTT. Translated, it gives CASTIIEGQDNSPLHF.

This clonotype was found many times. The chain couples TRBV3-1 to TRBJ2-4; the match to TRBD1 covers 8 bases. V shed 0 bases, J shed 0 bases, and the junction held 4 bases outside the gene matches. The germline V gene has CDR1 LGHDT and CDR2 YNNKEL (reference sequence). The CDR3 totals 17 residues. CDR3 DNA: TGTGCCAGCAGCCAAGAGAGCAGGGGGCGAGCCAAAAACATTCAGTACTTC. Translating gives CASSQESRGRAKNIQYF.

The chain links TRBV5-1 to TRBJ2-5; 8 nucleotides match TRBD1. This CDR3 is built from 15 residues. CDR1 and CDR2 from the germline V gene are SGHRS and YFSETQ. V lost 4 bases and J lost 3; bases outside the gene matches: 8. As DNA, the CDR3 is TGCGCCAGCAGCCCGCGGGGACAGGAGAAAGAGACCCAGTACTTC. Its protein is CASSPRGQEKETQYF.

At least ten counts were recorded for this clonotype. V gene TRBV4-1 combines with J gene TRBJ1-5; 7 positions match TRBD1. V lost 3 bases and J lost 6; bases outside the gene matches: 14. Germline V lookup: CDR1 MGHRA, CDR2 YSYEKL. The CDR3 spans 17 residues. CDR3 bases: TGCGCCAGCAGCCAGGAAGTCCCGGGACAGTTCAGTCAGCCCCAGCATTTT. Translation: CASSQEVPGQFSQPQHF.

As regards this clonotype: A read error may account for a junction end that differs from germline. As DNA, the CDR3 is TGCGCCAGCAGCTTGAGGTCAGGGGGATCCTATGGCTACACCTTC. This encodes CASSLRSGGSYGYTF. V usage is TRBV7-9 and J usage is TRBJ1-2; 7 nucleotides line up with TRBD1. Germline loops: CDR1 SEHNR, CDR2 FQNEAQ (reference sequence). The CDR3 is 15 residues long. The full variable domain, rest sourced from reference TRBV7-9 and TRBJ1-2, is DTGVSQNPRHKITKRGQNVTFRCDPISEHNRLYWYRQTLGQGPEFLTYFQNEAQLEKSRLLSDRFSAERPKGSFSTLEIQRTEQGDSAMYLCASSLRSGGSYGYTFGSGTRLTVV.

This clonotype was observed many times. The chain employs TRBV13 and TRBJ2-3, with D possibly being TRBD2 (5 bases). This CDR3 spans 14 amino acids. Deletions cut 4 bases from V and 6 bases from J, with 14 bases between. The germline V gene encodes CDR1 PRHDT and CDR2 FYEKMQ (reference sequence). This CDR3 is CASSSRTARDTQYF. Written as DNA, the CDR3 is TGTGCCAGCAGCTCCCGGACTGCTCGGGATACGCAGTATTTT.

This clonotype showed up just a few times. This chain joins TRBV19 and TRBJ2-2; D ambiguous. V was shortened by 3 bases and J by 2 bases, with 10 bases between the two germline ends. CDR1 is LNHDA and CDR2 is SQIVND in the germline V gene (reference sequence). This CDR3 is built from 15 residues. CDR3 residues: CASSIGLINTGELFF. CDR3 bases: TGTGCCAGTAGTATTGGTCTTATTAACACCGGGGAGCTGTTTTTT. Based on the CDR3 plus reference TRBV19 and TRBJ2-2, the full variable domain is DGGITQSPKYLFRKEGQNVTLSCEQNLNHDAMYWYRQDPGQGLRLIYYSQIVNDFQKGDIAEGYSVSREKKESFPLTVTSAQKNPTAFYLCASSIGLINTGELFFGEGSRLTVL.

The sample holds many counts of this clonotype. V gene TRBV18 combines with J gene TRBJ1-3; no reliable D call. This CDR3 spans 14 amino acids. V gave up 6 bases and J gave up 1 base, with 10 bases separating them. Germline V lookup: CDR1 KGHSH, CDR2 LQKENI. CDR3: CASSLKRSGNTIYF. The CDR3 DNA reads TGTGCCAGCTCCCTCAAAAGGTCTGGAAACACCATATATTTT.

At least ten counts were recorded for this clonotype. In nucleotides, the CDR3 is TGCAGTGTGCGGGCCCCGAAGGACAATGAGCAGTTCTTC. Translation gives CSVRAPKDNEQFF. The chain is built from TRBV20-1 and TRBJ2-1; tentative D call: TRBD2 (5 bases). The CDR3 spans 13 residues. V lost 7 bases and J 5 bases, leaving 15 bases between the germline ends. Looked up from germline, CDR1 is DFQATT and CDR2 is SNEGSKA (reference sequence).